This TCR beta chain was sequenced in a study of OX40 agonist ivuxolimab in advanced cancers. In the study overall: Ivuxolimab, which targeted the costimulatory receptor OX40 (CD134), was an agonistic, fully human IgG2 monoclonal antibody. Patients were allowed to have had prior anti-PD-1, anti-PD-L1 or anti-CTLA-4 therapy, and around 40% of the dose-escalation patients had previously received checkpoint inhibitors. Intravenous ivuxolimab was administered to patients every 2 weeks at six dose levels: 0.01, 0.1, 0.3, 1.5, 3 and 10 mg/kg. The dose-escalation cohort was about 87% male with a mean age of about 58 years, ranging from 23 to 79. Partial responses occurred in three dose-escalation patients, of whom one had hepatocellular carcinoma and two had cutaneous melanoma. Peripheral TCRbeta sequencing was intended to test whether TCR sequence diversity was altered and clonal T-cell expansion was caused by ivuxolimab. The monotherapy dose-escalation portion (N ≈ 52 patients) of the phase I ivuxolimab trial is reported in the paper. Of the roughly 52 dose-escalation patients, hepatocellular carcinoma was present in approximately 20, melanoma in some 15, renal cell carcinoma in 9 and head and neck cancer in 9. Overall study outcomes, separate from this receptor: After ivuxolimab, CD8+ T cells had more expanded clones than CD4+ T cells on average. Low levels of normalized T-cell clonal expansion were also seen in some patients who did not respond. At doses of 0.1 to 3.0 mg/kg, clonal expansion of both CD4+ and CD8+ blood T cells was observed from baseline to week 6. The antigen specificity of the peripheral T cells that underwent clonal expansion was not determined. In partial responders in the 0.1-3.0 mg/kg groups, normalized peripheral clonal expansion was found to be among the lowest, especially among CD8+ T cells.

Details on this clone: It lacks a known antigen. Base qualities are not recorded, but no much larger clone differs from it by a single base.

V loses 6 bases of germline sequence and J loses 6 bases, and the interval between the two ends is 11 bases. Including cysteine and phenylalanine, the CDR3 has 13 amino acids. Here the CDR3 DNA is all that survives: 39 bases in frame from base 1. CDR1 is given as MNHEY and CDR2 as SVGAGI, both from the germline V gene. For sequencing of the TCRbeta CDR3 region, genomic DNA was extracted from the sorted cells. TCRbeta CDR3 regions were sequenced using the immunoSEQ Assay. TCRdb holds this immuneACCESS table with in-frame rearrangements only. Some clones are missing; in checked studies, unresolved V genes explain under half, and the rest has no known cause. The sample data list some 57,000 clones, and 80% to 95% of these were observed just once. In total, the top ten clones hold around 25% of the sample. The trial excluded patients who had a history of autoimmune disease or were on systemic immunosuppression. Peripheral blood for TCR sequencing was drawn from every dose cohort at baseline, at cycle 4 day 1 and at cycle 7 day 1. The samples were drawn from a first-in-human, open-label, multicenter phase I dose-escalation trial of ivuxolimab. Adults with locally advanced or metastatic head and neck squamous cell, hepatocellular, melanoma or renal cell carcinoma were enrolled in the trial. Before TCR sequencing, CD4+ T cells and CD8+ T cells were sorted from peripheral blood as separate populations.

This clonotype was obtained from an adult with an advanced solid tumor such as melanoma, head and neck, liver or kidney cancer. The rearrangement combines TRBV6-5 with TRBJ2-2; too little of a D gene remains to name it. Sequenced material: CD4+ or CD8+ T cells sorted from blood, taken in a trial of the OX40 agonist ivuxolimab. At the DNA level, the sequence is TGTGCCAGCAGCCTCTTATCCGCCGGGGAGCTGTTTTTT. Translated, this is CASSLLSAGELFF.